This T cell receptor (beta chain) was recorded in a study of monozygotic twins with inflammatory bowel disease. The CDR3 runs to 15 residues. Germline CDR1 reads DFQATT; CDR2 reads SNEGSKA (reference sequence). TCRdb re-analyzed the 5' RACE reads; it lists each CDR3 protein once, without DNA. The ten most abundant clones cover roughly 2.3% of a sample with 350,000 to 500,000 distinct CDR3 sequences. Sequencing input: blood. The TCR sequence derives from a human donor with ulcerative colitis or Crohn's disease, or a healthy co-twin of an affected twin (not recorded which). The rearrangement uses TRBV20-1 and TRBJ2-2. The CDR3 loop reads CSARDSRGGLGELFF.